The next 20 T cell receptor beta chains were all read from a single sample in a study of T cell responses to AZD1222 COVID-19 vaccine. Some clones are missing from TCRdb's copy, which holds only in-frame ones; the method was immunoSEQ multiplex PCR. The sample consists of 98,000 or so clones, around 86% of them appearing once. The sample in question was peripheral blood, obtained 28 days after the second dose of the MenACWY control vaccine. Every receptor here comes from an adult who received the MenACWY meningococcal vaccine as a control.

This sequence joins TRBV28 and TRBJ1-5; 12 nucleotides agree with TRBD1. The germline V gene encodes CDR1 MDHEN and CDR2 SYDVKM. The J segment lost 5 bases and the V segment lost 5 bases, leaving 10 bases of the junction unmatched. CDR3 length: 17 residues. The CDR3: CASSIRPGTGGYQPQHF. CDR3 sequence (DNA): TGTGCCAGCAGTATTAGACCAGGGACAGGGGGCTATCAGCCCCAGCATTTT.

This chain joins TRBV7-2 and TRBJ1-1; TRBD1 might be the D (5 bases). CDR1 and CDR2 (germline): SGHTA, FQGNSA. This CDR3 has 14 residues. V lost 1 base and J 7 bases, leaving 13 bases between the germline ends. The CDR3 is CASSLGGRRVEAFF. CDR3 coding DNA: TGTGCCAGCAGCTTAGGGGGCAGGAGAGTTGAAGCTTTCTTT.

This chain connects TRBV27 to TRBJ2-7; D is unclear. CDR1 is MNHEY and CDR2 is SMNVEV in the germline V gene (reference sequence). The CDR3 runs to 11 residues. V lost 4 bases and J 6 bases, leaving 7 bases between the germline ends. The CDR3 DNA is TGTGCCAGCAGTTCAAACCGCGAGCAGTACTTC. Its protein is CASSSNREQYF.

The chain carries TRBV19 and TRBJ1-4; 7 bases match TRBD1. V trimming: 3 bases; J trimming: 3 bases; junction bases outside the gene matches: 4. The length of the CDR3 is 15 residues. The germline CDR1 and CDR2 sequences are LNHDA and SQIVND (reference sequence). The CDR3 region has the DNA TGTGCCAGTAGTATCGACAGGGCTTCTAATGAAAAACTGTTTTTT. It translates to CASSIDRASNEKLFF. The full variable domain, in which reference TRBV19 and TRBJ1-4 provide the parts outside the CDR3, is DGGITQSPKYLFRKEGQNVTLSCEQNLNHDAMYWYRQDPGQGLRLIYYSQIVNDFQKGDIAEGYSVSREKKESFPLTVTSAQKNPTAFYLCASSIDRASNEKLFFGSGTQLSVL.

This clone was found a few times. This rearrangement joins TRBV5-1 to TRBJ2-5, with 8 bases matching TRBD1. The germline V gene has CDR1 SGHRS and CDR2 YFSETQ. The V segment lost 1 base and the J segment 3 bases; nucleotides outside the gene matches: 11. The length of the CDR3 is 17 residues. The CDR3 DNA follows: TGCGCCAGCAGCTTGCGACCCCCGGGACAGGCCGAAGAGACCCAGTACTTC. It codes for CASSLRPPGQAEETQYF. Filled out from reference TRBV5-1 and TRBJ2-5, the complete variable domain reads KAGVTQTPRYLIKTRGQQVTLSCSPISGHRSVSWYQQTPGQGLQFLFEYFSETQRNKGNFPGRFSGRQFSNSRSEMNVSTLELGDSALYLCASSLRPPGQAEETQYFGPGTRLLVL.

This CDR3 is CASSQEKEGARTGGAGDEQYF. The CDR3 nucleotides read TGCGCCAGCAGCCAAGAAAAGGAGGGGGCCAGAACAGGGGGCGCAGGCGACGAGCAGTACTTC. The V call is TRBV4-3, the J call TRBJ2-7; 9 bases agree with TRBD1. Germline CDR1 reads LGHNA; CDR2 reads YSLEER. Trimming removed 0 bases from V and 5 bases from J; junction bases left unmatched: 23. The CDR3 spans 21 residues.

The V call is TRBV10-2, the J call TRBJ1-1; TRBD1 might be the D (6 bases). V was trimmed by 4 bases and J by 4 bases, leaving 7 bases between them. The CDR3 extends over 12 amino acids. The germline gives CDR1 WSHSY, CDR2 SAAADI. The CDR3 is CASSVDSTEAFF. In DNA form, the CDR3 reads TGCGCCAGCAGTGTGGACAGCACTGAAGCTTTCTTT.

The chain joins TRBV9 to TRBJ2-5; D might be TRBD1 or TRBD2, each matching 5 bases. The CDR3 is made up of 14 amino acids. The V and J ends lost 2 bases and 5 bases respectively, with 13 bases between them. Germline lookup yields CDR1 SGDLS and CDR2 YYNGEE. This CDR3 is CASSVGAHRETQYF. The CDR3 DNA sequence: TGTGCCAGCAGCGTCGGGGCCCACAGGGAGACCCAGTACTTC. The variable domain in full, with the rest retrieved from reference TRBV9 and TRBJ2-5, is DSGVTQTPKHLITATGQRVTLRCSPRSGDLSVYWYQQSLDQGLQFLIQYYNGEERAKGNILERFSAQQFPDLHSELNLSSLELGDSALYFCASSVGAHRETQYFGPGTRLLVL.

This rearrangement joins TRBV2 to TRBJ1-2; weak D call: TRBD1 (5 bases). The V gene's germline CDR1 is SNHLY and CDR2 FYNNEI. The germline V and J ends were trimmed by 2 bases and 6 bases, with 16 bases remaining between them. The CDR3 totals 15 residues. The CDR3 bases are TGTGCCAGCAGTGAATGGGCGCGGGGGGAAAATGGCTACACCTTC. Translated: CASSEWARGENGYTF.

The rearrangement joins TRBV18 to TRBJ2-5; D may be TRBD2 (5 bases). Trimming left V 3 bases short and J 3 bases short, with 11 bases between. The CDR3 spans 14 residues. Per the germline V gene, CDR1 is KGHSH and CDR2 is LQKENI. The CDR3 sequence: CASSPSLEEETQYF. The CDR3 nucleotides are TGTGCCAGCTCACCGTCCTTGGAGGAAGAGACCCAGTACTTC.

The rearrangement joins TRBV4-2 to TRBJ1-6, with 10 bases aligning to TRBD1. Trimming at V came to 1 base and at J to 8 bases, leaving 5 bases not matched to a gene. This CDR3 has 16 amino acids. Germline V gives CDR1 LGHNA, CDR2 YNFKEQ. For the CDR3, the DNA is TGTGCCAGCAGCCAAGTTTGGGACAGGGGAGATTCACCCCTCCACTTT. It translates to CASSQVWDRGDSPLHF.

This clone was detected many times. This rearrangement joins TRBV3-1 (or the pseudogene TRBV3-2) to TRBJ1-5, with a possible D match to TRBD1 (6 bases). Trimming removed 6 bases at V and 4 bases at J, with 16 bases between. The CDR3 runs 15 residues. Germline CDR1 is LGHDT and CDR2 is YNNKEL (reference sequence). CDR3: CASRTGPRWNQPQHF. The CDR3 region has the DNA TGTGCCAGCAGGACAGGCCCTCGGTGGAATCAGCCCCAGCATTTT.

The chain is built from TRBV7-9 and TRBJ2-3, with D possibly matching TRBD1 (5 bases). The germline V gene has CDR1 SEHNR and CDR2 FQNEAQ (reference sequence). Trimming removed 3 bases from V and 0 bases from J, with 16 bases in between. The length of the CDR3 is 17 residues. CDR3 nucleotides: TGTGCCAGCAGCTTTCCTACAGGCAGCCCTAGCACAGATACGCAGTATTTT. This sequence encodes CASSFPTGSPSTDTQYF.

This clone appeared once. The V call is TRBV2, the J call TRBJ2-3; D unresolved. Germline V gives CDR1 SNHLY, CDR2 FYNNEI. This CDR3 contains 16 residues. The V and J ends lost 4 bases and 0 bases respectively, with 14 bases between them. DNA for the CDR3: TGTGCCAGCAGTGTATTGGGGTCGATGAGCACAGATACGCAGTATTTT. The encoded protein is CASSVLGSMSTDTQYF.

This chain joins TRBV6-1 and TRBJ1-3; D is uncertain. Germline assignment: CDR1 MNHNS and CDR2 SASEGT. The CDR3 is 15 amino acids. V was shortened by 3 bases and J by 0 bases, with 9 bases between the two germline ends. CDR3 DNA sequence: TGTGCCAGCAGTGATGAGCCCTACTCTGGAAACACCATATATTTT. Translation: CASSDEPYSGNTIYF.

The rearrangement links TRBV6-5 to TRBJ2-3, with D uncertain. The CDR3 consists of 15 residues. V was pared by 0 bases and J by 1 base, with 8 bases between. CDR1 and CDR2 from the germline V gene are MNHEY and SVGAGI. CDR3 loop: CASSYSSGRTDTQYF. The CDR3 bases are TGTGCCAGCAGTTACTCTTCAGGCCGCACAGATACGCAGTATTTT.

This CDR3 is CAIMSGGAVGTGELFF. For the CDR3, the DNA is TGTGCCATCATGAGTGGGGGGGCCGTCGGTACCGGGGAGCTGTTTTTT. V usage is TRBV10-3 and J usage is TRBJ2-2, with D perhaps TRBD2 (7 bases). V was clipped by 7 bases and J by 5 bases, with 20 bases between them. The CDR3 covers 16 residues. Looked up from germline, CDR1 is ENHRY and CDR2 is SYGVKD.

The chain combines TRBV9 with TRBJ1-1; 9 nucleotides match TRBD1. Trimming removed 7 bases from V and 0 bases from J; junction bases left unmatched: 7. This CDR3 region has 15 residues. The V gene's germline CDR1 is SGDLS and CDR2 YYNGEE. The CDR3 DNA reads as TGTGCCAGCGACCCGGGACAGGGTCTGAACACTGAAGCTTTCTTT. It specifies CASDPGQGLNTEAFF.

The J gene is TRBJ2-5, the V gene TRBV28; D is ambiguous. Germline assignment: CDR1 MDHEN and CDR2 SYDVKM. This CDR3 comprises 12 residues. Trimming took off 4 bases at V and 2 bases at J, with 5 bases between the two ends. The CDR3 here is CASSSVQETQYF. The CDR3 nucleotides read TGTGCCAGCAGTTCTGTACAAGAGACCCAGTACTTC.

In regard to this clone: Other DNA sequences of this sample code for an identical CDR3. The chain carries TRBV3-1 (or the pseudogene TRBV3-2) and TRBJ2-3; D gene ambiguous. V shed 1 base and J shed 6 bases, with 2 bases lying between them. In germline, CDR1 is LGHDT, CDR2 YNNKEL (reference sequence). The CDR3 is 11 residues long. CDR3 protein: CASSQADTQYF. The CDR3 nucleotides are TGTGCCAGCAGCCAAGCCGATACGCAGTATTTT.